There are a few counts of the clone carrying this TCR beta chain. TCRdb re-derived calls from the 5' RACE reads in MiXCR, one entry per CDR3 protein. The data contain 350,000 to 400,000 distinct CDR3 sequences, more than 20% of them singletons. The data were obtained in a study of CD8 T cells in ankylosing spondylitis. The sample taken for sequencing was blood, either unsorted or a sorted T cell fraction (not recorded which). The TCR originated in a male donor with ankylosing spondylitis or in good health (not recorded which).

This CDR3 reads CSVEDGGWADTQYF. The CDR3 DNA follows: TGCAGCGTTGAAGATGGGGGTTGGGCAGATACGCAGTATTTT. The rearrangement links TRBV29-1 to TRBJ2-3; D might be TRBD1 or TRBD2, each matching 5 bases. Trimming took off 0 bases at V and 4 bases at J, with 11 bases between the two ends. This CDR3 has 14 amino acids. Germline assignment: CDR1 SQVTM and CDR2 ANQGSEA.